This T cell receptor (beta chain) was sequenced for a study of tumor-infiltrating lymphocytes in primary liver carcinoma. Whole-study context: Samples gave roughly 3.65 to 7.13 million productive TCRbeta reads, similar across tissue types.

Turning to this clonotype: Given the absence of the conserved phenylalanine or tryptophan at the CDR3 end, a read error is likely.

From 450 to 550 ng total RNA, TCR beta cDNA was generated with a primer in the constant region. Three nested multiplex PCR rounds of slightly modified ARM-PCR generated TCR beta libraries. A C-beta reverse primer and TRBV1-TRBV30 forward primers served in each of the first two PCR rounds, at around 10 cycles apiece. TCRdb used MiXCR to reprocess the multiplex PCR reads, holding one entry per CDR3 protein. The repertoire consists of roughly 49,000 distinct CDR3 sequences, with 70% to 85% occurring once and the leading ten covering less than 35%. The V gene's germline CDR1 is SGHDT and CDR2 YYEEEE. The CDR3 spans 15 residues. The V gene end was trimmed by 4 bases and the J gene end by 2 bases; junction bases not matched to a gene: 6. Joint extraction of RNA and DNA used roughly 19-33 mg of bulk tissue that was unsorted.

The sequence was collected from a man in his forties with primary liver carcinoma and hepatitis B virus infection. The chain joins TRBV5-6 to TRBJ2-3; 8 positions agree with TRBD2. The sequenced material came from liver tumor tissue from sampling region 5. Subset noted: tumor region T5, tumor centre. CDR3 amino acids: CASSMAGGPTDTQYL. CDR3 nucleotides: TGTGCCAGCAGCATGGCGGGAGGACCCACAGATACGCAGTATCTT.